The rows below give T cell receptor beta chains drawn from one sample of a study of blood T cells in healthy people across ages. Each CDR3 protein gets one entry after TCRdb re-called the 5' RACE reads with MiXCR. The data contain more than 1,400,000 distinct CDR3 sequences, 42% of them singletons. The sequencing sample was made of blood. Receptors originate from a woman between 18 and 29 years old in good health. CDR3s include the opening cysteine and the closing phenylalanine or tryptophan. A D gene is named only where the DNA matches it firmly. Clone sizes are given selectively: once, few, many, or a class where the clone is expanded.

J gene: TRBJ2-3
V gene: TRBV20-1
clone size: .
D gene: TRBD2
CDR3 length: 15
CDR3 protein: CSASRTSENTDTQYF
CDR3 DNA: TGCAGTGCTTCCCGGACTAGCGAGAACACAGATACGCAGTATTTT

J gene: TRBJ2-5
V gene: TRBV5-6
clone size: few
D gene: .
CDR3 length: 15
CDR3 protein: CASSPPGTLQETQYF
CDR3 DNA: TGTGCCAGCAGCCCACCCGGGACACTACAAGAGACCCAGTACTTC

J gene: TRBJ2-1
V gene: TRBV5-1
clone size: .
D gene: TRBD1
CDR3 length: 16
CDR3 protein: CASSLWDRGGYNEQFF
CDR3 DNA: TGCGCCAGCAGCTTGTGGGACAGGGGAGGCTACAATGAGCAGTTCTTC

J gene: TRBJ2-5
V gene: TRBV29-1
clone size: few
D gene: .
CDR3 length: 14
CDR3 protein: CSVALGDIRETQYF
CDR3 DNA: TGCAGCGTTGCCCTCGGGGACATTCGGGAGACCCAGTACTTC

J gene: TRBJ2-7
V gene: TRBV11-1
clone size: .
D gene: .
CDR3 length: 17
CDR3 protein: CASSPGWRTRAYNEQYF
CDR3 DNA: TGTGCCAGCAGCCCAGGGTGGCGCACCCGGGCCTACAATGAGCAGTACTTC

J gene: TRBJ2-7
V gene: TRBV7-6
clone size: .
D gene: TRBD2
CDR3 length: 15
CDR3 protein: CASSELAGVGNEQYF
CDR3 DNA: TGTGCCAGCAGCGAGCTAGCGGGGGTAGGGAACGAGCAGTACTTC

J gene: TRBJ2-2
V gene: TRBV28
clone size: .
D gene: TRBD1
CDR3 length: 17
CDR3 protein: CASSLWGQGANTGELFF
CDR3 DNA: TGTGCCAGCAGTTTATGGGGCCAGGGGGCGAACACCGGGGAGCTGTTTTTT

J gene: TRBJ1-1
V gene: TRBV20-1
clone size: .
D gene: .
CDR3 length: 13
CDR3 protein: CSARLHMNTEAFF
CDR3 DNA: TGCAGTGCTAGGCTACACATGAACACTGAAGCTTTCTTT

J gene: TRBJ2-7
V gene: TRBV28
clone size: .
D gene: TRBD2
CDR3 length: 13
CDR3 protein: CASSRSGRNEQYF
CDR3 DNA: TGTGCCAGCAGTCGTAGCGGGAGGAACGAGCAGTACTTC

J gene: TRBJ1-1
V gene: TRBV14
clone size: .
D gene: .
CDR3 length: 12
CDR3 protein: CVSSQSPVEAFF
CDR3 DNA: TGTGTCAGCAGCCAGTCCCCCGTAGAAGCTTTCTTT

J gene: TRBJ2-5
V gene: TRBV27
clone size: once
D gene: TRBD1
CDR3 length: 15
CDR3 protein: CASSFQDRARETQYF
CDR3 DNA: TGTGCCAGCAGTTTCCAGGACAGGGCGCGAGAGACCCAGTACTTC

J gene: TRBJ1-2
V gene: TRBV30
clone size: .
D gene: .
CDR3 length: 13
CDR3 protein: CAWSSFFSGGYTF
CDR3 DNA: TGTGCCTGGAGTTCATTCTTTTCCGGCGGCTACACCTTC

J gene: TRBJ1-2
V gene: TRBV7-9
clone size: .
D gene: TRBD1
CDR3 length: 16
CDR3 protein: CASSLRRDRNIGGYTF
CDR3 DNA: TGTGCCAGCAGTCTCCGCCGGGACAGAAATATAGGAGGCTACACCTTC

J gene: TRBJ2-5
V gene: TRBV3-1
clone size: .
D gene: .
CDR3 length: 14
CDR3 protein: CASSQDSIQETQYF
CDR3 DNA: TGTGCCAGCAGCCAGGACAGTATCCAAGAGACCCAGTACTTC

J gene: TRBJ2-7
V gene: TRBV12-3/TRBV12-4
clone size: many
D gene: TRBD1
CDR3 length: 13
CDR3 protein: CASSGTGPYEQYF
CDR3 DNA: TGTGCCAGCAGTGGGACAGGGCCCTACGAGCAGTACTTC

J gene: TRBJ1-5
V gene: TRBV9
clone size: .
D gene: .
CDR3 length: 15
CDR3 protein: CASSVEAGDNQPQHF
CDR3 DNA: TGTGCCAGCAGCGTAGAGGCAGGGGACAATCAGCCCCAGCATTTT

J gene: TRBJ2-1
V gene: TRBV27
clone size: .
D gene: TRBD2
CDR3 length: 14
CDR3 protein: CTSSRLAGVNEQFF
CDR3 DNA: TGTACCAGCAGTCGACTAGCGGGGGTTAATGAGCAGTTCTTC

J gene: TRBJ1-1
V gene: TRBV4-1
clone size: few
D gene: .
CDR3 length: 15
CDR3 protein: CASSQAPTGNTEAFF
CDR3 DNA: TGCGCCAGCAGCCAAGCTCCGACAGGGAACACTGAAGCTTTCTTT

J gene: TRBJ2-3
V gene: TRBV21-1
clone size: .
D gene: .
CDR3 length: 15
CDR3 protein: CASNLGQGGRDTQYF
CDR3 DNA: TGTGCCAGCAATCTCGGTCAAGGGGGACGAGATACGCAGTATTTT

J gene: TRBJ2-5
V gene: TRBV20-1
clone size: .
D gene: .
CDR3 length: 16
CDR3 protein: CSARATGGLGMETQYF
CDR3 DNA: TGCAGTGCTAGAGCGACAGGAGGACTAGGAATGGAGACCCAGTACTTC

J gene: TRBJ1-1
V gene: TRBV12-3/TRBV12-4
clone size: .
D gene: .
CDR3 length: 16
CDR3 protein: CASSFKARTMNTEAFF
CDR3 DNA: TGTGCCAGCAGTTTTAAAGCCCGCACGATGAACACTGAAGCTTTCTTT

J gene: TRBJ2-7
V gene: TRBV6-1
clone size: .
D gene: .
CDR3 length: 15
CDR3 protein: CASSEGRGVLIEQYF
CDR3 DNA: TGTGCCAGCAGTGAAGGGAGGGGGGTCCTCATCGAGCAGTACTTC

J gene: TRBJ2-1
V gene: TRBV27
clone size: .
D gene: .
CDR3 length: 16
CDR3 protein: CASSWSRIAGYNEQFF
CDR3 DNA: TGTGCCAGCAGTTGGTCCCGAATCGCGGGCTACAATGAGCAGTTCTTC

J gene: TRBJ1-1
V gene: TRBV2
clone size: once
D gene: TRBD1
CDR3 length: 16
CDR3 protein: CASSPGTGGGNTEAFF
CDR3 DNA: TGTGCCAGCAGCCCCGGGACAGGGGGAGGGAACACTGAAGCTTTCTTT

J gene: TRBJ2-3
V gene: TRBV10-3
clone size: few
D gene: .
CDR3 length: 12
CDR3 protein: CATRGATDTQYF
CDR3 DNA: TGTGCCACCCGGGGGGCAACAGATACGCAGTATTTT

J gene: TRBJ1-6
V gene: TRBV5-1
clone size: .
D gene: TRBD1
CDR3 length: 15
CDR3 protein: CASSRRQGGNSPLHF
CDR3 DNA: TGCGCCAGCAGCCGGAGACAGGGTGGGAATTCACCCCTCCACTTT

J gene: TRBJ1-4
V gene: TRBV20-1
clone size: .
D gene: .
CDR3 length: 13
CDR3 protein: CSASLGGAEKLFF
CDR3 DNA: TGCAGTGCTTCTCTCGGGGGGGCCGAAAAACTGTTTTTT